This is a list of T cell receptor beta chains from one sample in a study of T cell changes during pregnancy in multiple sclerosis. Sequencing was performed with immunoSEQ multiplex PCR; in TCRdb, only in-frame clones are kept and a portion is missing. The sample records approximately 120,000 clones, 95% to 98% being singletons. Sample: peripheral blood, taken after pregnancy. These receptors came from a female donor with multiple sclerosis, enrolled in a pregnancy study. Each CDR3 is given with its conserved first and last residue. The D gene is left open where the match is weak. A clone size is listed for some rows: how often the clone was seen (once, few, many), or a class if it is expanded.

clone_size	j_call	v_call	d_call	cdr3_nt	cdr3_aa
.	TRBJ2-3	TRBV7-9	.	TGTGCCACGACGACTAGCACAGATACGCAGTATTTT	CATTTSTDTQYF
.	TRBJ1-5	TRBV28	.	TGTGCCAGCAGTTTTTCTGGCTTCAATCAGCCCCAGCATTTT	CASSFSGFNQPQHF
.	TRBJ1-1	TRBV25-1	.	TGTGCCAGCAGTGTACAGGGAAGGGCTTTCTTT	CASSVQGRAFF
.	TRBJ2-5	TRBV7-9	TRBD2	TGTGCCAGCAGCTTAGCGCTTTCCGGACTAGCGGGAGAGACCCAGTACTTC	CASSLALSGLAGETQYF
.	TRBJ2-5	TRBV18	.	TGTGCCAGCTCCCCCTTGAAGTGGGCTAGCGAGGAGACCCAGTACTTC	CASSPLKWASEETQYF
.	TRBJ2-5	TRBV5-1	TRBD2	TGCGCCAGCAGCTTGAAACTAGCGGGAGGAGAGACCCAGTACTTC	CASSLKLAGGETQYF
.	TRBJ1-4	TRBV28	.	TGTGCCAGCAGTTTTTCAGGGGAACTCAATGAAAAACTGTTTTTT	CASSFSGELNEKLFF
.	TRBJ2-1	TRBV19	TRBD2	TGTGCCAGTAGTATAGGAGCGGGAGTTATAGATGAGCAGTTCTTC	CASSIGAGVIDEQFF
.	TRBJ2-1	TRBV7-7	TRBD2	TGTGCTAGCAGCTTATACCACACGACTAGCGGCCAATACAATGAGCAGTTCTTC	CASSLYHTTSGQYNEQFF
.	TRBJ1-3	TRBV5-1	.	TGCGCCAGCAGCTTGGGCTCCGGGGGGAACGGAAACACCATATATTTT	CASSLGSGGNGNTIYF
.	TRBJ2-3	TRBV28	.	TGTGCCAGCAGTTTTATAGGGGGATTGGGCACAGATACGCAGTATTTT	CASSFIGGLGTDTQYF
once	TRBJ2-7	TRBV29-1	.	TGCAGCGTTGGTTTCGGGTACGAGCAGTACTTC	CSVGFGYEQYF
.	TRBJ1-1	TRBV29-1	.	TGCAGCGTAGGGACACCGAGTGAAGCTTTCTTT	CSVGTPSEAFF
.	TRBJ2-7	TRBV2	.	TGTGCCAGCCGTATAACAGCCAACTACGAGCAGTACTTC	CASRITANYEQYF
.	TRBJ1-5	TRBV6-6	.	TGTGCCAGCAGTTACCTCCGGGACACGTCCCAGCCCCAGCATTTT	CASSYLRDTSQPQHF
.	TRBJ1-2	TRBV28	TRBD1	TGTGCCAGCAGTTTAGCAGGGGGCTATGGCTACACCTTC	CASSLAGGYGYTF
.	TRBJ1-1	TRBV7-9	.	TGTGCCAGCAGCCCGACGTCAGGGATCGCTGAAGCTTTCTTT	CASSPTSGIAEAFF
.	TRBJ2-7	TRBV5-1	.	TGCGCCAGCAGCCCCGGACTCGAGCAGTACTTC	CASSPGLEQYF
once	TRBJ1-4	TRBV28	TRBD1	TGTGCCAGCAGTCGGGACAGCTTCGCAAGGGGGGAAAAACTGTTTTTT	CASSRDSFARGEKLFF
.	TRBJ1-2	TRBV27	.	TGTGCCAGCAGTTTATCGCCAGGGGTTGGCTACACCTTC	CASSLSPGVGYTF
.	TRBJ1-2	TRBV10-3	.	TGTGCCATCAGACAGGATACGAACTATGGCTACACCTTC	CAIRQDTNYGYTF
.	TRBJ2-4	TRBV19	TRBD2	TGTGCCAGTACGGGGGGAAACATTCAGTACTTC	CASTGGNIQYF
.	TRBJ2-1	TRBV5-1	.	TGCGCCAGCAGCCGCGGGACTTCCCGCCCCCCGAATGAGCAGTTCTTC	CASSRGTSRPPNEQFF
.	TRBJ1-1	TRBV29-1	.	TGCAGCGTTGCAGCAGGGATGAACACTGAAGCTTTCTTT	CSVAAGMNTEAFF
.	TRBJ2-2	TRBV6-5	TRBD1	TGTGCCAGCAGCCCGGGACAGGCACCCGGGGAGCTGTTTTTT	CASSPGQAPGELFF
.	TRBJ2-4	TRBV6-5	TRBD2	TGTGCCAGCAGTCCGCGGGGGGACATTCAGTACTTC	CASSPRGDIQYF
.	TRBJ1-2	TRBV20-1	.	TGCAGCCCCCTTGGCTACACCTTC	CSPLGYTF
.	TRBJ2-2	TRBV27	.	TGTGCCAGCAGCCTGGAGGGGGCGGTCGGGGAGCTGTTTTTT	CASSLEGAVGELFF
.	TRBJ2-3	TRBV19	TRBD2	TGTGCCAGTACCACTAGCGGGAGGACCAATACGCAGTATTTT	CASTTSGRTNTQYF
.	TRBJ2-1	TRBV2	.	TGTGCCATCGCCACGGGGGGCCAGCAGTTCTTC	CAIATGGQQFF
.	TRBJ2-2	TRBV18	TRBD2	TGTGCCAGCTCACCAGTGACTAGCGGCACCGGGGAGCTGTTTTTT	CASSPVTSGTGELFF
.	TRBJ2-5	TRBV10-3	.	TGTGCCATCAGTGAGCCCACAGGGCGGGAGACCCAGTACTTC	CAISEPTGRETQYF
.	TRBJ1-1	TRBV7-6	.	TGTGCCAGCAGCTTATTGCTAGTGAGCGGCACTGAAGCTTTCTTT	CASSLLLVSGTEAFF
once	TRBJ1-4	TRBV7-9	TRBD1	TGTGCCAGCAGCTGGAACTTACAGGGGGCTCGAGAAAAACTGTTTTTT	CASSWNLQGAREKLFF